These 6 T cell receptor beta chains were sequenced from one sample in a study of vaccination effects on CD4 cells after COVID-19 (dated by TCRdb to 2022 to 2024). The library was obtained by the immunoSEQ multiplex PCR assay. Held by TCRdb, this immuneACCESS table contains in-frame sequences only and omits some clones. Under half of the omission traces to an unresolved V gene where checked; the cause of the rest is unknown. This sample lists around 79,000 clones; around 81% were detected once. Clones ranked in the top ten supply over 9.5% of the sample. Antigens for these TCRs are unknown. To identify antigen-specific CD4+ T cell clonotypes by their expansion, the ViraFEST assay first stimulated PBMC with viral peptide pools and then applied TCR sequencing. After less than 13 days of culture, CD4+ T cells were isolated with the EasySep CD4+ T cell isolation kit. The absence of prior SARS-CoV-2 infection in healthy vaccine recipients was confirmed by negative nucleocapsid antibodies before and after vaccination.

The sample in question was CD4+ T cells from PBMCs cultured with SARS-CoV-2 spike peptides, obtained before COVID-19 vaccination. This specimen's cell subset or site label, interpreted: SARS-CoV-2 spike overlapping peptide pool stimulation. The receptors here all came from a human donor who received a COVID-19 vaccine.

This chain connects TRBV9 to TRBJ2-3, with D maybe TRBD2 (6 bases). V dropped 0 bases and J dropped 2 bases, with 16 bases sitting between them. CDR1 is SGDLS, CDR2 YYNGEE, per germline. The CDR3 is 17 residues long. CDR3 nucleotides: TGTGCCAGCAGCGTAGCCCCAGGAAGGGGACTCACAGATACGCAGTATTTT. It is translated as CASSVAPGRGLTDTQYF.

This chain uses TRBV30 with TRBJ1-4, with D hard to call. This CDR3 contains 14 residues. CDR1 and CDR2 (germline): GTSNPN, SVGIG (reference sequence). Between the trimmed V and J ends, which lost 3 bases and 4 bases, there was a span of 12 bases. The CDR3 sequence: CAWRDPGNNEKLFF. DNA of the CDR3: TGTGCCTGGAGGGACCCCGGGAATAATGAAAAACTGTTTTTT.

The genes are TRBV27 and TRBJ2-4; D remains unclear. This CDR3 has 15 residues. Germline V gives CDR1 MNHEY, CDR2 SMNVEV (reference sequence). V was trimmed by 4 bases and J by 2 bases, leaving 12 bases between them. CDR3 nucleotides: TGTGCCAGCAGTTCGAATGGGTCGACCAAAAACATTCAGTACTTC. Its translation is CASSSNGSTKNIQYF.

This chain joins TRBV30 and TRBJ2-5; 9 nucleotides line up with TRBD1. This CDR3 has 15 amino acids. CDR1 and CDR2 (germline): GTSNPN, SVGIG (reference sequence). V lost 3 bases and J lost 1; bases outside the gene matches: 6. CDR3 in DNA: TGTGCCTGGAGCATGACAGGGGGAGCCCAAGAGACCCAGTACTTC. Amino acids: CAWSMTGGAQETQYF. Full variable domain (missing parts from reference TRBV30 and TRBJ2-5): SQTIHQWPATLVQPVGSPLSLECTVEGTSNPNLYWYRQAAGRGLQLLFYSVGIGQISSEVPQNLSASRPQDRQFILSSKKLLLSDSGFYLCAWSMTGGAQETQYFGPGTRLLVL.

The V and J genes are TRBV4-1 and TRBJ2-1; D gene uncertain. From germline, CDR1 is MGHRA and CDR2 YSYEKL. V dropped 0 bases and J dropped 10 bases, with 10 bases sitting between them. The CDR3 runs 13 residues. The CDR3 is CASSQDSDSEQFF. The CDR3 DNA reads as TGCGCCAGCAGCCAAGATAGTGACTCCGAGCAGTTCTTC.

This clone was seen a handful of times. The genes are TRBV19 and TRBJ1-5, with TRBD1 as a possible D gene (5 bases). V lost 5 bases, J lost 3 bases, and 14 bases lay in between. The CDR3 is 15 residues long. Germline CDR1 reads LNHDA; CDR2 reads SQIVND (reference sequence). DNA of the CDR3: TGTGCCAGTAGTCTCTTGGGGGACCTCAATCAGCCCCAGCATTTT. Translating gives CASSLLGDLNQPQHF.